This T cell receptor (beta chain) was documented in a study of human T cells and chemical hapten exposure. Findings of the study overall: Every donor had alopecia, and their immune response may therefore differ from healthy people's.

Time point meaning: pre-sensitization, week 0. Stated treatment: therapeutic diphenylcyclopropenone sensitization with weekly scalp DPC. Germline CDR1 is SGHAT and CDR2 is FQNNGV. The length of the CDR3 is 12 residues. V dropped 5 bases and J dropped 5 bases, with 9 bases sitting between them. The library put unique molecular identifiers onto individual cDNA molecules. TCRdb reprocessed the RACE reads via MiXCR and lists one record per CDR3 protein. The sample holds 150,000 to 200,000 distinct CDR3 sequences, approximately 31% seen once. For this clonotype: Its antigen is currently unknown.

This TCR was recovered from a woman between 25 and 40 years old with alopecia areata. Some clones in this sample may be carry-over from other donors' samples. The chain carries TRBV11-2 and TRBJ1-2; TRBD1 is a possible D gene (6 bases). This specimen consisted of whole blood, obtained in connection with sensitization to the hapten diphenylcyclopropenone (DPC). CDR3 bases: TGTGCCAGCAGCCAGGGGAGGTATGGCTACACCTTC. Protein: CASSQGRYGYTF. Looking up the rest from reference TRBV11-2 and TRBJ1-2 gives the full variable domain: EAGVAQSPRYKIIEKRQSVAFWCNPISGHATLYWYQQILGQGPKLLIQFQNNGVVDDSQLPKDRFSAERLKGVDSTLKIQPAKLEDSAVYLCASSQGRYGYTFGSGTRLTVV.